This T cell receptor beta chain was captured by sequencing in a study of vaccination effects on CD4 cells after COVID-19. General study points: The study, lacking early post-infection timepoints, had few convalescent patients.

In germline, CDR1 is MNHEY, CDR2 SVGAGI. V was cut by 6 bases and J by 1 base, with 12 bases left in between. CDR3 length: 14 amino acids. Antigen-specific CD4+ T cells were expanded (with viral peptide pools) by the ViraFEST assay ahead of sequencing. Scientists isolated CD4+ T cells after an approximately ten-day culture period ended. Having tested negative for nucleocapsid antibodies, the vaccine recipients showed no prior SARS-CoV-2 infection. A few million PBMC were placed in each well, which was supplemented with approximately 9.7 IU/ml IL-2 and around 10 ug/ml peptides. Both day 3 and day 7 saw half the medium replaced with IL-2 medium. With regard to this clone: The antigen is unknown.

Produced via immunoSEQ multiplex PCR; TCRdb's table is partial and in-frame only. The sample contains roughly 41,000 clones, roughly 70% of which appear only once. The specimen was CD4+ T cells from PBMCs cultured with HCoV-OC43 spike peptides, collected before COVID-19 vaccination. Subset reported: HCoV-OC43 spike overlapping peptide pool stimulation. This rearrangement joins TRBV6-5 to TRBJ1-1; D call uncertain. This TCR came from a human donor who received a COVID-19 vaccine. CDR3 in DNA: TGTGCCAGCAGGAGGAATCCTCCGAACACTGAAGCTTTCTTT. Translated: CASRRNPPNTEAFF.